This TCR beta chain was identified in a study of glioma-infiltrating T cells after dendritic cell vaccination. Germline lookup yields CDR1 SGHDT and CDR2 YYEEEE. This CDR3 region has 12 residues. The V end was cut by 3 bases, the J end by 8 bases, with 11 bases between. Clones were read by immunoSEQ multiplex PCR, and TCRdb kept only the in-frame ones, dropping some. The sample gives approximately 110,000 clones, almost 90% of which show up once; roughly 2.8% is in the top ten. The time point: after dendritic cell vaccination, including at tumor progression/relapse. The receptor was isolated from a human donor with glioblastoma. The sequencing used blood, collected after dendritic cell vaccination. The genes are TRBV5-6 and TRBJ1-2; D gene ambiguous. CDR3 nucleotides: TGTGCCAGCAGCTATGGAGGAGGGGGCTACACCTTC. Protein: CASSYGGGGYTF.